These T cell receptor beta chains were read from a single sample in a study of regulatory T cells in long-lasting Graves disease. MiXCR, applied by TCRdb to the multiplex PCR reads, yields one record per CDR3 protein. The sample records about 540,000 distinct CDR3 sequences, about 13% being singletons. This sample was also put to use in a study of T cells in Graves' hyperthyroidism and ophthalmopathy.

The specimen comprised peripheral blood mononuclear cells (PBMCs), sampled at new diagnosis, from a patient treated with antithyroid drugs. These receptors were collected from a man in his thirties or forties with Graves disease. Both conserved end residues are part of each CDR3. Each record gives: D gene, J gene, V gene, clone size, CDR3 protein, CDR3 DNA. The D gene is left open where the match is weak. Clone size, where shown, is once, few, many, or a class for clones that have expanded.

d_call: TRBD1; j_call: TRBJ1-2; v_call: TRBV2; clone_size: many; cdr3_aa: CASRRGMENGYTF; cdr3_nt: TGTGCCAGCCGCAGGGGGATGGAGAATGGCTACACCTTC
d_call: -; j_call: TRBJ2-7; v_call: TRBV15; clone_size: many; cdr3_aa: CATSRIGQQSYEQYF; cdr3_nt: TGTGCCACCAGCAGAATCGGACAGCAAAGCTACGAGCAGTACTTC
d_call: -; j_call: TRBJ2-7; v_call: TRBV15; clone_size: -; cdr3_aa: CATSRGRIAVSSYEQYF; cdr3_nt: TGTGCCACCAGCAGGGGACGGATAGCGGTTAGCTCCTACGAGCAGTACTTC
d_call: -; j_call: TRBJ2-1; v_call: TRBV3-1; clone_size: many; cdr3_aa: CASSQADYISYNEQFF; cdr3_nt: TGTGCCAGCAGCCAAGCGGACTACATCTCCTACAATGAGCAGTTCTTC
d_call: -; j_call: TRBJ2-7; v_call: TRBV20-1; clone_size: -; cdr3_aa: CSARPSTGVDEQYF; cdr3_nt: TGCAGTGCTAGACCCTCGACAGGTGTAGACGAGCAGTACTTC
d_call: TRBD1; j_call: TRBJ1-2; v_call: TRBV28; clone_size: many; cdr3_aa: CASRSRDSLYGYTF; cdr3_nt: TGTGCCAGCAGGAGCCGGGACAGCCTCTATGGCTACACCTTC
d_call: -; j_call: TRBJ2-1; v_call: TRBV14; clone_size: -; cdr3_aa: CASSQEVLHEQFF; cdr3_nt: TGTGCCAGCAGCCAAGAGGTGCTGCATGAGCAGTTCTTC
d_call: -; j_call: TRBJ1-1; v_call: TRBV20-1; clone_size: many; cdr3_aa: CSATAKGAPNTEAFF; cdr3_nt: TGCAGTGCTACCGCGAAAGGGGCTCCGAACACTGAAGCTTTCTTT
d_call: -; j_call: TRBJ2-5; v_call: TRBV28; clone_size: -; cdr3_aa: CASRLGGIQETQYF; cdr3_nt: TGTGCCAGCAGACTAGGGGGGATACAAGAGACCCAGTACTTC
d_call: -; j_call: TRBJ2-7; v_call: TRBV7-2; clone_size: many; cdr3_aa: CASSLLGKAYVEQYF; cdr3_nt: TGTGCCAGCAGCTTACTGGGGAAGGCCTACGTCGAGCAGTACTTC
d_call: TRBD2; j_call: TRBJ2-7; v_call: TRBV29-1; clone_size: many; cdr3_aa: CREGGETYEQYF; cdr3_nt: TGCAGAGAGGGAGGGGAAACCTACGAGCAGTACTTC
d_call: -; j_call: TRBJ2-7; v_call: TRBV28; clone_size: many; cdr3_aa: CASSTGNSYEQYF; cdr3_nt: TGTGCCAGCTCAACAGGGAACTCCTACGAGCAGTACTTC
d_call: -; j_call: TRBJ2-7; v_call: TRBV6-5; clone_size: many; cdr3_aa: CASSYSHRRNEQYF; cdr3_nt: TGTGCCAGCAGTTACTCACATCGTAGGAACGAGCAGTACTTC
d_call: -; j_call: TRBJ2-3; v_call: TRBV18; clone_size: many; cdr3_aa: CASSPSQRGLADTQYF; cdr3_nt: TGTGCCAGCTCACCAAGTCAACGAGGCCTCGCAGATACGCAGTATTTT
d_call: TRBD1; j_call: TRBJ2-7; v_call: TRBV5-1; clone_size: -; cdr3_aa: CASSLDPRTGRFYEQYF; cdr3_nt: TGCGCCAGCAGCTTGGACCCCCGGACAGGGAGATTCTACGAGCAGTACTTC
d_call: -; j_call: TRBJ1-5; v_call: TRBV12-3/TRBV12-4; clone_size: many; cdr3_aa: CASSLAQRDGNQPQHF; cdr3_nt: TGTGCCAGCAGTTTAGCGCAAAGGGACGGGAATCAGCCCCAGCATTTT
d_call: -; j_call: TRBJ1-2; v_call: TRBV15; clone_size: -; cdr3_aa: CATSREGYRDYGYTF; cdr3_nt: TGTGCCACCAGCAGGGAGGGATACCGCGACTATGGCTACACCTTC
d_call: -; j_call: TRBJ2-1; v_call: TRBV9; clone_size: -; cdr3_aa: CASSVDGASYEQFF; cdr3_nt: TGTGCCAGCAGCGTAGATGGTGCCTCCTACGAGCAGTTCTTC
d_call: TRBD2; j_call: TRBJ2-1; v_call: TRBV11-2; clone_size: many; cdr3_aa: CASSPYSGRVTYNEQFF; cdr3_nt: TGTGCCAGCAGCCCCTATAGCGGGAGGGTTACTTACAATGAGCAGTTCTTC
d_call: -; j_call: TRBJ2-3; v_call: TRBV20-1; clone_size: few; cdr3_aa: CSARRDDTQYF; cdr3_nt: TGCAGTGCTAGGAGGGATGATACGCAGTATTTT
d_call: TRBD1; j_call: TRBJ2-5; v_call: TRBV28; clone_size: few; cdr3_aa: CASSLLEGAGETQYF; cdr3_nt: TGTGCCAGCAGTTTATTAGAGGGGGCGGGCGAGACCCAGTACTTC
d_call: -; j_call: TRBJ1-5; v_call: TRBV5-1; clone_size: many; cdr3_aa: CASSGTPDQPQHF; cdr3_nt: TGCGCCAGCAGCGGGACCCCCGATCAGCCCCAGCATTTT
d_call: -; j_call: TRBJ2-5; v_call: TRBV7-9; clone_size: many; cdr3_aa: CASSLVRLDETQYF; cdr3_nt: TGTGCCAGCAGCTTAGTCCGCCTAGACGAGACCCAGTACTTC
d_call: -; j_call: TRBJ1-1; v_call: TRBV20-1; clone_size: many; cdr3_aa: CSARMASTEAFF; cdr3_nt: TGCAGTGCTAGGATGGCAAGCACTGAAGCTTTCTTT
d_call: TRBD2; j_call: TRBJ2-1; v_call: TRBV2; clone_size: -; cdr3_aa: CASSENSGRSPYNEQFF; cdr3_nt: TGTGCCAGCAGTGAGAATAGCGGGAGGTCCCCCTACAATGAGCAGTTCTTC
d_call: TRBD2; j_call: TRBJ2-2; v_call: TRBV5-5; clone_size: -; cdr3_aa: CASSFPGTSTGGELFF; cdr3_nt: TGTGCCAGCAGCTTCCCCGGGACTAGCACGGGCGGGGAGCTGTTTTTT
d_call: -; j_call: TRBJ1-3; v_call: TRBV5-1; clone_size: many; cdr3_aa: CASSLVGARSGNTIYF; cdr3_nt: TGCGCCAGCAGTCTCGTGGGGGCGAGGTCTGGAAACACCATATATTTT
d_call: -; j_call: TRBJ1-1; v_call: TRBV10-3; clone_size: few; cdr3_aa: CAISEGILNTEAFF; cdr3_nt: TGTGCCATCAGTGAAGGCATTTTGAACACTGAAGCTTTCTTT
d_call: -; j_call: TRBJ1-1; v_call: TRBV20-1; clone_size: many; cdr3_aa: CSAPRQRRPEAFF; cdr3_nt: TGCAGTGCCCCGCGACAGAGACGCCCTGAAGCTTTCTTT
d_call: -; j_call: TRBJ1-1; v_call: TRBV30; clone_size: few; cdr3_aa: CAWSVWGASEAFF; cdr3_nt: TGTGCCTGGAGTGTTTGGGGGGCTTCTGAAGCTTTCTTT
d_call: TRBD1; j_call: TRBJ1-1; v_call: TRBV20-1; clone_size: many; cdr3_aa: CSAKGTGSLNTEAFF; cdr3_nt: TGCAGTGCTAAGGGGACAGGAAGTTTGAACACTGAAGCTTTCTTT
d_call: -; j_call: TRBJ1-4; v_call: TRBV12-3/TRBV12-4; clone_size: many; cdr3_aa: CASSLGVTGEKLFF; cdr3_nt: TGTGCCAGCAGTTTAGGGGTCACGGGGGAAAAACTGTTTTTT
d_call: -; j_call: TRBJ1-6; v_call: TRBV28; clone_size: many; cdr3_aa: CASGKQGSYNSPLHF; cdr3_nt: TGTGCCAGCGGCAAGCAGGGGTCCTATAATTCACCCCTCCACTTT
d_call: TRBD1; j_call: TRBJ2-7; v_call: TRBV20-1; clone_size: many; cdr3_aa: CSATYTRGQEQYF; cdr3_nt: TGCAGTGCCACTTACACCAGGGGGCAGGAGCAGTACTTC
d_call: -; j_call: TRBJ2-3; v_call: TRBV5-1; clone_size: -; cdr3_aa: CASIPGTDTQYF; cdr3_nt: TGCGCCAGCATCCCAGGCACAGATACGCAGTATTTT
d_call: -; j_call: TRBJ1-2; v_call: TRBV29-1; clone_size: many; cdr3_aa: CSVSHRYGYTF; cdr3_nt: TGCAGCGTTTCACATCGCTATGGCTACACCTTC
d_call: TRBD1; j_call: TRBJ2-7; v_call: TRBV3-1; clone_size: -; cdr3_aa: CASSRLRGGQGKEQYF; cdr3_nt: TGTGCCAGCAGCCGGTTAAGGGGCGGACAGGGGAAAGAGCAGTACTTC